The 30 T cell receptor beta chains in this list originate from one sample, sequenced in a study of T cells after yellow fever vaccination. One entry per CDR3 protein, called by TCRdb with MiXCR from the 5' RACE reads. The table lists 300,000 or so distinct CDR3 sequences, 13% of them singletons. The sample in question was CD4+ T cells sorted from PBMCs, obtained 45 days after the yellow fever booster vaccination. These receptors were obtained from a man younger than 40 who received the YFV17D yellow fever vaccine.

This clonotype was counted between two and nine times. The rearrangement links TRBV5-5 to TRBJ2-7, with 8 nucleotides matching TRBD2. V shed 4 bases, J shed 6 bases, and the junction held 15 bases outside the gene matches. CDR3 length equals 16 residues. Germline V gene data show CDR1 as SGHKS and CDR2 as YYEKEE (reference sequence). The CDR3 sequence: CASSPGPSSGSSEQYF. In nucleotides, the CDR3 is TGTGCCAGCAGCCCTGGTCCCTCGAGCGGGAGTAGCGAGCAGTACTTC.

This clonotype turned up a few times. V and J are TRBV5-1 and TRBJ1-2; D possibly corresponds to TRBD1 (5 bases). V dropped 0 bases and J dropped 1 base, with 7 bases sitting between them. The CDR3 covers 14 residues. The germline V gene has CDR1 SGHRS and CDR2 YFSETQ. The CDR3 DNA reads TGCGCCAGCAGCTTGGGGACATTTAACTATGGCTACACCTTC. Residues: CASSLGTFNYGYTF.

This clonotype has only a few counts. V and J are TRBV6-6 and TRBJ2-1; D is perhaps TRBD2 (7 bases). CDR1 is MNHNY, CDR2 SVGAGI, per germline (reference sequence). This CDR3 has 13 residues. V was pared by 7 bases and J by 8 bases, with 15 bases between. CDR3 DNA: TGTGCCAGCAACCAAAGGGGGGGGCATGAGCAGTTCTTC. Amino acid sequence: CASNQRGGHEQFF.

This clonotype was recorded at least ten times. The rearrangement links TRBV18 to TRBJ2-7; TRBD2 is a possible D gene (6 bases). There are 12 residues in the CDR3. Germline lookup yields CDR1 KGHSH and CDR2 LQKENI. Trimming left V 5 bases short and J 6 bases short, with 11 bases between. The CDR3 DNA reads as TGTGCCAGCTCATCAGCCGGGGGCGAGCAGTACTTC. Protein sequence: CASSSAGGEQYF.

This clonotype was observed a few times. The chain links TRBV20-1 to TRBJ2-7, with a tentative D call TRBD2 (6 bases). The CDR3 has 11 amino acids. The V and J ends lost 3 bases and 7 bases respectively, with 10 bases between them. CDR1 DFQATT and CDR2 SNEGSKA come from the germline V gene (reference sequence). The CDR3 coding sequence is TGCAGTGCTAGGTCGGAGGGAGAGCAGTACTTC. This codes for CSARSEGEQYF.

The gene calls are TRBV9 and TRBJ2-7; perhaps TRBD1 as D (7 bases). The germline V gene has CDR1 SGDLS and CDR2 YYNGEE. The CDR3 length is 14 residues. The germline V and J ends were trimmed by 3 bases and 2 bases, with 12 bases remaining between them. The CDR3 reads CASSAQGGPYEQYF. Written as DNA, the CDR3 is TGTGCCAGCAGCGCCCAGGGGGGACCCTACGAGCAGTACTTC.

The chain joins TRBV28 to TRBJ2-1; TRBD2 matches at 8 bases. Germline V gives CDR1 MDHEN, CDR2 SYDVKM. Trimming took 4 bases from V and 5 from J; bases not matched to a gene: 7. The CDR3 totals 15 residues. The CDR3 reads CASSSLTGGNNEQFF. For the CDR3, the DNA is TGTGCCAGCAGTTCCCTAACGGGAGGGAACAATGAGCAGTTCTTC.

The V call is TRBV12-3 or TRBV12-4, the J call TRBJ2-7, with a tentative D call TRBD1 (5 bases). V lost 4 bases and J lost 3, with 13 bases in between. The length of the CDR3 is 14 residues. CDR3 nucleotides: TGTGCCAGCAGTTCCAGGGCTCCTCACTACGAGCAGTACTTC. Residues: CASSSRAPHYEQYF.

The chain combines TRBV20-1 with TRBJ2-2; D might be TRBD1 or TRBD2, each matching 5 bases. Germline V lookup: CDR1 DFQATT, CDR2 SNEGSKA (reference sequence). The V end lost 0 bases, the J end lost 6 bases, and 11 bases lay between the germline ends. The CDR3 contains 14 residues. This CDR3 is CSARDGTISGELFF. CDR3 nucleotides: TGCAGTGCTAGAGATGGGACGATCTCCGGGGAGCTGTTTTTT.

In this sample, this clonotype turned up a few times. This chain uses TRBV28 with TRBJ2-7; 10 bases line up with TRBD2. The CDR3 is made up of 15 amino acids. Per the germline V gene, CDR1 is MDHEN and CDR2 is SYDVKM. J gave up 2 bases and V 5 bases, and 6 bases lay outside the gene matches. The DNA of the CDR3 is TGTGCCAGCAGTACCCCAGGACTAGCGGCCTACGAGCAGTACTTC. Protein sequence: CASSTPGLAAYEQYF.

Ten or more counts support this clonotype. The chain is built from TRBV2 and TRBJ2-4, with 7 bases fitting TRBD2. CDR3 size: 13 residues. Losses at the gene ends were 7 bases for V and 11 bases for J; bases not matched to a gene: 11. Germline values: CDR1 SNHLY, CDR2 FYNNEI. DNA of the CDR3: TGTGCCAGCATTCGGGAATCGGGAGGAGTTCAGTACTTC. Residues: CASIRESGGVQYF.

This clonotype appeared a few times. The V gene is TRBV4-3, the J gene TRBJ2-4, with D possibly matching TRBD1 (6 bases). The ends were cut back, 1 base at V and 0 bases at J, with 13 bases in the middle. CDR1 is LGHNA, CDR2 YSLEER, per germline. The CDR3 covers 17 residues. Here the CDR3 DNA reads TGCGCCAGCAGCCAAGGCACGACAGGATTAGCCAAAAACATTCAGTACTTC. Its translation: CASSQGTTGLAKNIQYF.

This clonotype was seen many times. The chain couples TRBV12-3 or TRBV12-4 to TRBJ2-1; TRBD2 agrees at 9 bases. V lost 7 bases and J lost 8; bases outside the gene matches: 12. The CDR3 length is 15 residues. CDR3 region: CASKPGLALSDEQFF. The CDR3 bases are TGTGCCAGCAAACCGGGACTAGCCCTTTCCGATGAGCAGTTCTTC.

This rearrangement joins TRBV11-2 to TRBJ2-5; D is unresolved. The germline V and J ends were trimmed by 2 bases and 7 bases, with 5 bases remaining between them. The CDR3 runs to 11 residues. The germline V gene encodes CDR1 SGHAT and CDR2 FQNNGV. CDR3 sequence: CASSLKRTQYF. The DNA for the CDR3 is TGTGCCAGCAGCTTAAAGCGGACCCAGTACTTC.

In nucleotides, the CDR3 is TGTGCCAGCAGTTTTGAGACAAGGAATTCACCCCTCCACTTT. Translated: CASSFETRNSPLHF. The V gene is TRBV27, the J gene TRBJ1-6; D is unresolved. The V end was cut by 3 bases, the J end by 7 bases, with 10 bases between. The CDR3 totals 14 residues. CDR1 is MNHEY and CDR2 is SMNVEV in the germline V gene (reference sequence).

The chain carries TRBV6-4 and TRBJ1-5; TRBD1 matches at 8 bases. V lost 11 bases and J lost 4; bases outside the gene matches: 10. Germline V gene lookup returns CDR1 MRHNA and CDR2 SNTAGT. The CDR3 has 14 amino acids. CDR3 amino acids: CAFSFGTGNQPQHF. CDR3 bases: TGTGCCTTCAGTTTTGGGACAGGTAATCAGCCCCAGCATTTT.

A few counts support this clonotype. The CDR3 region has the DNA TGTGCCAGCTCACCAGGGGTGGTCAACACTGAAGCTTTCTTT. Translation: CASSPGVVNTEAFF. V and J are TRBV18 and TRBJ1-1; D gene uncertain. Germline CDR1 reads KGHSH; CDR2 reads LQKENI. The CDR3 has 14 amino acids. V was cut by 2 bases and J by 2 bases, with 9 bases left in between.

This clonotype was detected many times. The chain joins TRBV7-2 to TRBJ2-1, with D uncertain. This CDR3 region has 13 residues. V was cut by 1 base and J by 4 bases, with 5 bases left in between. The V gene's germline CDR1 is SGHTA and CDR2 FQGNSA. This chain's CDR3 is CASSLGLYNEQFF. The CDR3 DNA reads TGTGCCAGCAGCTTAGGACTGTACAATGAGCAGTTCTTC. Filled out from reference TRBV7-2 and TRBJ2-1, the complete variable domain reads GAGVSQSPSNKVTEKGKDVELRCDPISGHTALYWYRQSLGQGLEFLIYFQGNSAPDKSGLPSDRFSAERTGGSVSTLTIQRTQQEDSAVYLCASSLGLYNEQFFGPGTRLTVL.

This clonotype was recorded once. The chain uses TRBV2 and TRBJ2-1, with D hard to call. CDR1 and CDR2 from the germline V gene are SNHLY and FYNNEI. The CDR3 contains 15 residues. Trimming took off 6 bases at V and 5 bases at J, with 17 bases between the two ends. CDR3 sequence: CASSIVGLVNNEQFF. DNA of the CDR3: TGTGCCAGCAGCATAGTGGGTCTAGTAAACAATGAGCAGTTCTTC.

The chain has TRBV9 and TRBJ2-3; TRBD2 matches 9 bases. V shed 2 bases and J 2 bases; nucleotides not matched to a gene: 12. The V gene's germline CDR1 is SGDLS and CDR2 YYNGEE. The CDR3 extends over 18 amino acids. The CDR3 DNA is TGTGCCAGCAGCGTTTCGACTAGCGGCCACCAAACCACAGATACGCAGTATTTT. Residues: CASSVSTSGHQTTDTQYF. Using reference TRBV9 and TRBJ2-3 for the parts outside the CDR3, the full variable domain is DSGVTQTPKHLITATGQRVTLRCSPRSGDLSVYWYQQSLDQGLQFLIQYYNGEERAKGNILERFSAQQFPDLHSELNLSSLELGDSALYFCASSVSTSGHQTTDTQYFGPGTRLTVL.

The chain recombines TRBV7-2 with TRBJ1-1; D not certain. The germline CDR1 and CDR2 sequences are SGHTA and FQGNSA. The CDR3 sequence is 13 residues long. V lost 5 bases and J 4 bases, leaving 11 bases between the germline ends. The CDR3 reads CASSPQRATEAFF. Here the CDR3 DNA reads TGTGCCAGCAGCCCGCAGCGGGCCACTGAAGCTTTCTTT.

With regard to this clonotype: Mismatch with germline at one junction end may stem from a read error. The chain uses TRBV5-1 and TRBJ2-7; D gene unclear. This CDR3 has 15 residues. CDR1 and CDR2 from the germline V gene are SGHRS and YFSETQ. In nucleotides, the CDR3 is TGCGCCAGCAACACCATCGTATGGGTATCCTACGAGCACTACTTC. It encodes CASNTIVWVSYEHYF.

In its sample, this clonotype was seen a few times. This chain links TRBV20-1 with TRBJ2-5; no clear D gene. Germline V lookup: CDR1 DFQATT, CDR2 SNEGSKA (reference sequence). V was shortened by 3 bases and J by 2 bases, with 7 bases between the two germline ends. CDR3 length equals 12 residues. Written as DNA, the CDR3 is TGCAGTGCTAGCGCACTTCAAGAGACCCAGTACTTC. Translated, it gives CSASALQETQYF.

The chain carries TRBV25-1 and TRBJ2-7; D is uncertain. Germline CDR1 is MGHDK and CDR2 is SYGVNS. Deletions cut 4 bases from V and 3 bases from J, with 7 bases between. The CDR3 has 12 residues. The CDR3 nucleotides read TGTGCCAGCAGTGTTCCGGGCTACGAGCAGTACTTC. This translates into CASSVPGYEQYF.

The chain recombines TRBV20-1 with TRBJ2-7; D might be TRBD2 (5 bases). This CDR3 is 12 amino acids long. Germline loops: CDR1 DFQATT, CDR2 SNEGSKA (reference sequence). Trimming took 3 bases from V and 7 from J, leaving 13 bases between them. The DNA for the CDR3 is TGCAGTGCTAGTGGGTGGCCGGGGGAGCAGTACTTC. As protein: CSASGWPGEQYF.

This clonotype was recorded at least ten times. V usage is TRBV29-1 and J usage is TRBJ2-7; D could derive from TRBD1 or TRBD2 (5 bases each). V lost 4 bases, J lost 1 base, and 20 bases lay in between. The CDR3 sequence is 16 residues long. Germline values: CDR1 SQVTM, CDR2 ANQGSEA. The CDR3 is CSVGGVGAGKSYEQYF. The CDR3 DNA is TGCAGCGTTGGTGGAGTCGGGGCAGGGAAATCCTACGAGCAGTACTTC.

This clonotype appeared a few times. This chain links TRBV7-2 with TRBJ2-3; 16 bases align to TRBD2. The CDR3 is made up of 17 amino acids. V lost 5 bases, J lost 4 bases, and 6 bases stayed unmatched. The germline gives CDR1 SGHTA, CDR2 FQGNSA. The CDR3 spells CASSGGTSGRAPDTQYF. DNA for the CDR3: TGTGCCAGCAGCGGCGGGACTAGCGGGAGGGCGCCAGATACGCAGTATTTT.

This clonotype came up a few times. The V gene is TRBV5-1, the J gene TRBJ2-1; 12 nucleotides match TRBD1. The CDR3 is 17 residues long. Trimming at V came to 2 bases and at J to 9 bases, leaving 12 bases not matched to a gene. Germline V gene data show CDR1 as SGHRS and CDR2 as YFSETQ. In DNA form, the CDR3 reads TGCGCCAGCAGCTTAACCCGGGGACAGGGGGCTTCGGGTGAGCAGTTCTTC. Translated, it gives CASSLTRGQGASGEQFF.

This clonotype has just a few counts. The rearrangement joins TRBV10-2 to TRBJ2-3, with 8 bases lining up with TRBD2. Germline CDR1 WSHSY, CDR2 SAAADI. This CDR3 has 18 amino acids. With 2 bases clipped from V and 0 bases from J, the junction kept 10 bases outside the gene matches. The CDR3 protein is CASSETLLAEPSTDTQYF. CDR3 in DNA: TGCGCCAGCAGTGAGACCCTACTAGCGGAACCTAGCACAGATACGCAGTATTTT.

This clonotype was seen a few times. The V and J genes are TRBV7-2 and TRBJ1-3; D call uncertain. CDR1 is SGHTA and CDR2 is FQGNSA in the germline V gene. Trimming pared 1 base from V and 2 bases from J, leaving 9 bases between. This CDR3 has 15 residues. The CDR3 reads CASSLGPTPGNTIYF. For the CDR3, the DNA is TGTGCCAGCAGCTTAGGGCCCACCCCTGGAAACACCATATATTTT.